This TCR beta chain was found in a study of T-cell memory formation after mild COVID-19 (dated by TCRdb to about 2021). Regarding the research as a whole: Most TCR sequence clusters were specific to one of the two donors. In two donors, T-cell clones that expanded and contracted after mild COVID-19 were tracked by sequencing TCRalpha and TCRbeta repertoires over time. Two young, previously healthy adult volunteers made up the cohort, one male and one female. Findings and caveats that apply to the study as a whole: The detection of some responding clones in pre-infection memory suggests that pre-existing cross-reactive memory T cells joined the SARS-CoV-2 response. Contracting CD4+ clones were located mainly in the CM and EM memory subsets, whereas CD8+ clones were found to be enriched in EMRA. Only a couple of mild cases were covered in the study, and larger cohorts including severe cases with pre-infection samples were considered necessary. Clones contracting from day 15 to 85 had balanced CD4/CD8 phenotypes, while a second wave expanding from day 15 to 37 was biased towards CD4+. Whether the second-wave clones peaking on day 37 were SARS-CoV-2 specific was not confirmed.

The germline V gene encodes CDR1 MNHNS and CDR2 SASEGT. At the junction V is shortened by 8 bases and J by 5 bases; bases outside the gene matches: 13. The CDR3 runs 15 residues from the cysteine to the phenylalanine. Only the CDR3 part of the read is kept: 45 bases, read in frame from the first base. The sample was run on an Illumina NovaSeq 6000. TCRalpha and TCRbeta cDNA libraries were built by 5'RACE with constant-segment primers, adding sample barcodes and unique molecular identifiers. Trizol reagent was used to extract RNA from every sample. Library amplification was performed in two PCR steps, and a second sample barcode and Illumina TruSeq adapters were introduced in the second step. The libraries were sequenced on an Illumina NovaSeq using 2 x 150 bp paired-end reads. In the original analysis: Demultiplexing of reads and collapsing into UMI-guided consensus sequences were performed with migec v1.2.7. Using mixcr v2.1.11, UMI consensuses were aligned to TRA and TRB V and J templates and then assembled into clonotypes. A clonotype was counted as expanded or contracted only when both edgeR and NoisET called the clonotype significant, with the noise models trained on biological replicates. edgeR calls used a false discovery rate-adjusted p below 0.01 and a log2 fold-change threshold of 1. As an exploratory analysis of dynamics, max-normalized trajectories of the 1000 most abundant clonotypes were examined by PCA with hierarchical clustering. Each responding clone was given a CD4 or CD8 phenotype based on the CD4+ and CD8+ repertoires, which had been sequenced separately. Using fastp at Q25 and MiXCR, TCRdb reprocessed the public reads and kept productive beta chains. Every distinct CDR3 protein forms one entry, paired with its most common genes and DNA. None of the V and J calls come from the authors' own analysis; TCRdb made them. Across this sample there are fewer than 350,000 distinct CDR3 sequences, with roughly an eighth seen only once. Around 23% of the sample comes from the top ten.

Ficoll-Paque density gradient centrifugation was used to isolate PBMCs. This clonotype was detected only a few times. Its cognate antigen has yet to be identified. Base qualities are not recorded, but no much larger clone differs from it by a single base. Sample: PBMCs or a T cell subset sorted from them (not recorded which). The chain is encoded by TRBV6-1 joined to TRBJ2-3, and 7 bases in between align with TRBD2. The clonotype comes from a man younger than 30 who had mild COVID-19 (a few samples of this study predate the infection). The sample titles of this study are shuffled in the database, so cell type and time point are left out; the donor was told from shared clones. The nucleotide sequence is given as TGTGCCAGCGTATCGGGGCTAGCGGTGAGAGATACGCAGTATTTT. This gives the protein CASVSGLAVRDTQYF.